The rows below give T cell receptor beta chains drawn from one sample of a study of cytomegalovirus exposure and HLA in healthy donors. Libraries were prepared by immunoSEQ multiplex PCR; TCRdb keeps only in-frame clonotypes and omits some of them. The repertoire holds fewer than 200,000 clones, with roughly 73% as singletons. Input material: PBMCs. The receptors stem from a woman in her 30s in good health and CMV-seronegative. The CDR3 runs from the conserved cysteine through the conserved F or W. A D gene is named only where the DNA matches it firmly. Only some rows state a clone size, as once, few, many or a class for expanded clones.

v_gene	d_gene	abundance	j_gene	len	CDR3aa	CDR3nt
TRBV7-2	NA	NA	TRBJ1-3	16	CASSRDGGYSGNTIYF	TGTGCCAGCAGCCGTGACGGAGGCTACTCTGGAAACACCATATATTTT
TRBV7-9	TRBD1	NA	TRBJ1-2	12	CASSFGQEVSTF	TGTGCCAGCAGCTTCGGACAGGAGGTAAGCACCTTC
TRBV7-9	NA	NA	TRBJ2-3	14	CASSLWDNTDTQYF	TGTGCCAGCAGCTTATGGGACAACACAGATACGCAGTATTTT
TRBV29-1	NA	NA	TRBJ1-1	13	CSSRTNMNTEAFF	TGCAGCTCCCGGACAAACATGAACACTGAAGCTTTCTTT
TRBV27	NA	once	TRBJ1-5	15	CASSLSRTGNQPQHF	TGTGCCAGCAGTTTATCCAGAACAGGGAATCAGCCCCAGCATTTT
TRBV9	NA	NA	TRBJ1-5	15	CASSVGGQSNQPQHF	TGTGCCAGCAGCGTAGGAGGACAAAGCAATCAGCCCCAGCATTTT
TRBV7-9	NA	few	TRBJ2-3	13	CASSQFPEPRVYF	TGTGCCAGCAGCCAATTCCCGGAGCCGAGAGTTTATTTT
TRBV6-5	NA	NA	TRBJ2-7	14	CASSYATGTYEQYF	TGTGCCAGCAGTTACGCGACAGGAACCTACGAGCAGTACTTC
TRBV11-2	NA	NA	TRBJ1-2	19	CASSLITSTGPKGLYGYTF	TGTGCCAGCAGCTTAATTACCTCCACCGGGCCCAAAGGACTTTATGGCTACACCTTC
TRBV10-3	TRBD1	NA	TRBJ1-1	17	CAISGGTGLTMNTEAFF	TGTGCCATCAGTGGGGGGACAGGTTTAACAATGAACACTGAAGCTTTCTTT
TRBV25-1	NA	once	TRBJ2-1	13	CASSDYPWNEQFF	TGTGCCAGCAGTGACTATCCGTGGAATGAGCAGTTCTTC
TRBV29-1	TRBD1	few	TRBJ1-2	11	CSYGTGGGYTF	TGCAGCTACGGGACAGGGGGTGGCTACACCTTC
TRBV6-1	NA	NA	TRBJ1-2	15	CASTRTILTNYGYTF	TGTGCCAGCACCCGGACAATACTTACTAACTATGGCTACACCTTC
TRBV18	NA	few	TRBJ2-2	14	CASSSSRESGELFF	TGTGCCAGCTCATCGAGTCGTGAATCCGGGGAGCTGTTTTTT
TRBV29-1	NA	NA	TRBJ1-2	14	CSVDLLGSNYGYTF	TGCAGCGTTGACCTCTTGGGCTCTAACTATGGCTACACCTTC
TRBV5-4	NA	NA	TRBJ2-1	12	CASSITHNEQFF	TGTGCCAGCAGCATCACACACAATGAGCAGTTCTTC
TRBV6-1	NA	NA	TRBJ2-1	17	CASSEAGSALGANEQFF	TGTGCCAGCAGTGAAGCGGGGAGCGCCTTGGGGGCGAATGAGCAGTTCTTC
TRBV7-2	NA	NA	TRBJ2-3	13	CASSPQGTDTQYF	TGTGCCAGCAGCCCGCAGGGGACAGATACGCAGTATTTT
TRBV7-9	NA	NA	TRBJ2-1	13	CASSHRTGLEQFF	TGTGCCAGCAGTCATCGAACAGGGTTGGAGCAGTTCTTC
TRBV28	TRBD2	NA	TRBJ2-7	20	CASSSPTSGIFSQVVYEQYF	TGTGCCAGCAGTTCCCCTACTAGCGGGATATTTTCTCAGGTCGTGTACGAGCAGTACTTC
TRBV5-1	NA	few	TRBJ2-7	13	CASSLDRAYEQYF	TGCGCCAGCAGCTTGGACAGGGCCTACGAGCAGTACTTC
TRBV7-3	NA	once	TRBJ2-3	16	CASSPDRNPNTDTQYF	TGTGCCAGCAGCCCCGACAGGAATCCTAACACAGATACGCAGTATTTT
TRBV15	NA	NA	TRBJ1-2	14	CATSRAGTTYGYTF	TGTGCCACCAGCAGAGCTGGGACTACTTATGGCTACACCTTC
TRBV7-3	TRBD2	NA	TRBJ2-2	16	CASSLIGLAGAGELFF	TGTGCCAGCAGCTTAATCGGACTAGCGGGCGCCGGGGAGCTGTTTTTT
TRBV5-6	NA	few	TRBJ1-2	15	CASRAIGGTNYGYTF	TGTGCCAGCAGAGCTATAGGGGGTACGAACTATGGCTACACCTTC
TRBV5-1	NA	few	TRBJ2-1	15	CASSLGSGPYNEQFF	TGCGCCAGCAGCTTGGGTAGCGGACCGTACAATGAGCAGTTCTTC